The rows below give T cell receptor beta chains drawn from one sample of a study of T cells after yellow fever vaccination. Via MiXCR, TCRdb re-called the 5' RACE reads, giving one row per CDR3 protein. This sample carries 300,000 or so distinct CDR3 sequences, 10% to 15% of them seen once, and the ten largest clones take approximately 0.49%. The sequences come from CD4+ T cells sorted from PBMCs, collected 45 days after the yellow fever booster vaccination. The receptor set was obtained from a man between 25 and 39 years old who received the YFV17D yellow fever vaccine. Both conserved end residues are part of each CDR3. D genes are given only for firm matches. Clone size appears in some rows only: once, few, many, or a class for an expanded clone.

v_gene,d_gene,abundance,j_gene,CDR3nt,CDR3aa
TRBV7-2,TRBD2,few,TRBJ2-1,TGTGCCAGCAGCTCCCTAGGTGGGGGGGGGCAGTTCTTC,CASSSLGGGGQFF
TRBV11-2,.,few,TRBJ2-7,TGTGCCAGCAGCGTTAACAGGGTATCCTACGAGCAGTACTTC,CASSVNRVSYEQYF
TRBV18,.,few,TRBJ2-7,TGTGCCAGCTCACCGGGAGTGGGCCTCTCCTACGAGCAGTACTTC,CASSPGVGLSYEQYF
TRBV20-1,.,.,TRBJ2-3,TGCAGTGCCAAACTAGCAGGCCCCACAGATACGCAGTATTTT,CSAKLAGPTDTQYF
TRBV20-1,TRBD2,.,TRBJ2-7,TGCAGTGCTACCACTAGCGGGACTTCGCCGTGGGAGCAGTACTTC,CSATTSGTSPWEQYF
TRBV6-1,TRBD2,many,TRBJ2-3,TGTGCCAGCAGTGGACTAGCGGGGGGCACAGATACGCAGTATTTT,CASSGLAGGTDTQYF
TRBV7-9,TRBD2,.,TRBJ2-7,TGTGCCAGCAGCTTCTTAGCGGGAGGGGACGAGCAGTACTTC,CASSFLAGGDEQYF
TRBV7-8,.,.,TRBJ2-1,TGTGCCAGCAGCTTAGCGGGGCAGGACAATGAGCAGTTCTTC,CASSLAGQDNEQFF
TRBV5-1,.,.,TRBJ1-4,TGCGCCAGCACCGTTGGAGGGGCTAATGAAAAACTGTTTTTT,CASTVGGANEKLFF
TRBV2,TRBD2,.,TRBJ2-5,TGTGCCAGCAGTAGACTAGCACTAAAGGGGGAGACCCAGTACTTC,CASSRLALKGETQYF
TRBV7-2,TRBD2,.,TRBJ2-7,TGTGCCAGCCGGACTAGCGGGAGTCTCGAGCAGTACTTC,CASRTSGSLEQYF
TRBV7-2,TRBD1,.,TRBJ2-7,TGTGCCAGCAACAGACAGGGGTCAGAGCAGTACTTC,CASNRQGSEQYF
TRBV11-2,.,many,TRBJ2-7,TGTGCCAGCAGCTTAGATAGGCAGAAGAGCTCCTACGAGCAGTACTTC,CASSLDRQKSSYEQYF
TRBV20-1,TRBD2,few,TRBJ2-1,TGCAGTGCTAGAGAAGCGGGAGTTTCCCCGTTCTTC,CSAREAGVSPFF
TRBV7-3,.,.,TRBJ2-2,TGTGCCAGCAGCCCAAGGCTAGCATTAGGGACCGGGGAGCTGTTTTTT,CASSPRLALGTGELFF
TRBV5-1,.,.,TRBJ1-1,TGCGCCAGCAGCGGGACCGGGACGGTGAACACTGAAGCTTTCTTT,CASSGTGTVNTEAFF
TRBV20-1,.,few,TRBJ2-7,TGCAGTGCTAGAGATATGAGCAGCTCCTACGAGCAGTACTTC,CSARDMSSSYEQYF
TRBV6-5,.,few,TRBJ2-7,TGTGCCAGCAGTTACTTGGGTTCGGGGGCGCGGGAGCAGTACTTC,CASSYLGSGAREQYF
TRBV20-1,.,many,TRBJ2-4,TGCAGTGCTAGAGACGAGGAAGGGAGAAACATTCAGTACTTC,CSARDEEGRNIQYF
TRBV20-1,TRBD2,few,TRBJ2-7,TGCAGTGCACAAAAGACTAGCGGAACCTACGAGCAGTACTTC,CSAQKTSGTYEQYF
TRBV28,.,.,TRBJ1-6,TGTGCCAGCAGTTTGGGTTCACCCCTCCACTTT,CASSLGSPLHF
TRBV10-2,TRBD2,few,TRBJ2-3,TGCGCCAGCAGGACAGCGGGAGAAGATACGCAGTATTTT,CASRTAGEDTQYF
TRBV5-1,.,once,TRBJ1-1,TGCGCCAGCCGCTGGGGCACTGAAGCTTTCTTT,CASRWGTEAFF
TRBV20-1,.,few,TRBJ2-1,TGCAGTGCTAGAGTAGGGGCCAGCCACTACAATGAGCAGTTCTTC,CSARVGASHYNEQFF
TRBV7-2,.,few,TRBJ2-7,TGTGCCAGCAGCCTCCGAACCGGCTTAGACTACGAGCAGTACTTC,CASSLRTGLDYEQYF
TRBV5-4,TRBD2,.,TRBJ2-1,TGTGCCAGCAGCTTGGATCTGGACAGGGGACTAGCGGGAGTATGGGGCAATGAGCAGTTCTTC,CASSLDLDRGLAGVWGNEQFF
TRBV27,.,few,TRBJ2-1,TGTGCCAGCAGTTTAGTAGTACCTTTTAATGAGCAGTTCTTC,CASSLVVPFNEQFF
TRBV28,.,few,TRBJ2-4,TGTGCCAGCAGTTTGGGGCTAGGGGACGGCTCCAAAAACATTCAGTACTTC,CASSLGLGDGSKNIQYF
TRBV6-5,TRBD1,few,TRBJ1-6,TGTGCCAGCAGTTACCGGGACAGATATAATTCACCCCTCCACTTT,CASSYRDRYNSPLHF
TRBV5-1,.,.,TRBJ2-2,TGCGCCAGCAGCCCCGGCGGCCCGGGGAACACCGGGGAGCTGTTTTTT,CASSPGGPGNTGELFF
TRBV12-3/TRBV12-4,.,few,TRBJ2-7,TGTGCCAGCAGTACAATCCCAACAGGGAGGGTCAGCTCCTACGAGCAGTACTTC,CASSTIPTGRVSSYEQYF
TRBV6-2/TRBV6-3,TRBD2,few,TRBJ2-7,TGTGCCAGCAGTTACCAGCTAGCGGGAGTTCAGTACGAGCAGTACTTC,CASSYQLAGVQYEQYF
TRBV11-2,TRBD1,few,TRBJ2-7,TGTGCCACGGGACAGATCCCTTACGAGCAGTACTTC,CATGQIPYEQYF